The clone carrying this TCR beta chain was seen a few times. The data are from a study of blood T cell repertoires in COVID-19. Study summary: The United States, Italy and Spain supplied acute and convalescent COVID-19 samples. T cells, B-cell-depleted T cells, or PBMCs supplied cDNA or gDNA.

Enrolment of Seattle patients took place during active infection, and they were followed longitudinally. Original analysis: Reference gene primers were amplified, and this amplification served to estimate nucleated cell counts. Sequencing used immunoSEQ multiplex PCR; TCRdb keeps in-frame clones, though not all of them. For V, J and clone size, that table is used; D and trimming come from the DNA. This sample has over 450,000 clones; approximately 89% occur once, and the top ten carry about 1%. Trimming cost V 6 bases and J 8 bases, with 16 bases left between them. Germline V CDR1 and CDR2: SEHNR, FQNEAQ (reference sequence). The CDR3 sequence is 14 residues long.

Sequenced: peripheral blood. The TCR comes from a man aged 18 to 29 with COVID-19, enrolled during active disease. V gene TRBV7-9 combines with J gene TRBJ1-4, with a possible D match to TRBD1 (6 bases). CDR3 sequence: CASSTDRTAEKLFF. The DNA for the CDR3 is TGTGCCAGCAGTACCGACAGGACAGCCGAAAAACTGTTTTTT.